Listed below are T cell receptor beta chains from one sample, sequenced in a study of beta chain features in type 1 diabetes. This table comes from immunoSEQ multiplex PCR, and its TCRdb copy is limited to in-frame clones, with some not included. The data hold about 620,000 clones, with 15% to 17% observed a single time. Sequencing was performed on naive CD4+ T cells from blood. The origin of the receptors is a man between 18 and 29 years old in good health. The CDR3 runs from the conserved cysteine through the conserved F or W. A D gene is named only where the DNA matches it firmly. Clone size is stated in some rows and not others, as once, few, many or a class when expanded.

clone_size	v_call	d_call	j_call	cdr3_aa	cdr3_nt
-	TRBV11-2	TRBD2	TRBJ2-5	CASNPRGGWETQYF	TGTGCCAGCAACCCCCGGGGGGGCTGGGAGACCCAGTACTTC
few	TRBV7-2	-	TRBJ2-1	CASSSIKQFF	TGTGCCAGCAGCTCTATTAAGCAGTTCTTC
-	TRBV4-2	-	TRBJ1-1	CASSPWGNTEAFF	TGTGCCAGCAGCCCTTGGGGGAACACTGAAGCTTTCTTT
-	TRBV4-1	-	TRBJ2-1	CASSRVDEQFF	TGCGCCAGCAGCAGGGTGGATGAGCAGTTCTTC
-	TRBV28	-	TRBJ2-6	CASSPRQFSGANVLTF	TGTGCCAGCAGTCCCAGACAGTTCTCTGGGGCCAACGTCCTGACTTTC
-	TRBV10-3	TRBD1	TRBJ2-1	CAILGQGGDNEQFF	TGTGCCATCTTGGGACAGGGAGGGGACAATGAGCAGTTCTTC
-	TRBV5-4	TRBD1	TRBJ1-2	CASSPGQGSYGYTF	TGTGCCAGCAGCCCAGGACAGGGGAGCTATGGCTACACCTTC
-	TRBV7-9	-	TRBJ2-7	CASSSGTSYEQYF	TGTGCCAGCAGCTCCGGGACTTCATACGAGCAGTACTTC
-	TRBV10-3	TRBD1	TRBJ1-2	CAIRGQGWGDYGYTF	TGTGCCATCAGGGGACAGGGCTGGGGAGACTATGGCTACACCTTC
few	TRBV4-3	-	TRBJ1-2	CASSQTGRSYYGYTF	TGCGCCAGCAGCCAAACCGGTCGTAGTTACTATGGCTACACCTTC